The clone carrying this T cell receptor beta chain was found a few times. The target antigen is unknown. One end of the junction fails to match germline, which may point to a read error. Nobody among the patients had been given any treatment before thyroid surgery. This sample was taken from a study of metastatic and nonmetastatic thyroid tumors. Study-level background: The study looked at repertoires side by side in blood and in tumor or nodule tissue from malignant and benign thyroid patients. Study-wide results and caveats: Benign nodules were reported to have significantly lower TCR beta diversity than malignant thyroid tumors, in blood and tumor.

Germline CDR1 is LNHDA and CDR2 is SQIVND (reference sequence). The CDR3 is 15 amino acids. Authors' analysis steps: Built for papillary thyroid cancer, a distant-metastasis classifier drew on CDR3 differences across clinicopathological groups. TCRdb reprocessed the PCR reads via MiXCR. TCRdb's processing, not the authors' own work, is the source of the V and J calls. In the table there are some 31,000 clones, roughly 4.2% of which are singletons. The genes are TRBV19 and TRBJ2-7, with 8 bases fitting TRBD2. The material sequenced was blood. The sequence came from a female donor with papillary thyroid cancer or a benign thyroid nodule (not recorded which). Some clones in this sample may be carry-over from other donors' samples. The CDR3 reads CASSAMPELAGEQYF. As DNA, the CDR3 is TGTGCTAGTAGCGCCATGCCCGAGTTAGCGGGGGAGCAGTACTTC.